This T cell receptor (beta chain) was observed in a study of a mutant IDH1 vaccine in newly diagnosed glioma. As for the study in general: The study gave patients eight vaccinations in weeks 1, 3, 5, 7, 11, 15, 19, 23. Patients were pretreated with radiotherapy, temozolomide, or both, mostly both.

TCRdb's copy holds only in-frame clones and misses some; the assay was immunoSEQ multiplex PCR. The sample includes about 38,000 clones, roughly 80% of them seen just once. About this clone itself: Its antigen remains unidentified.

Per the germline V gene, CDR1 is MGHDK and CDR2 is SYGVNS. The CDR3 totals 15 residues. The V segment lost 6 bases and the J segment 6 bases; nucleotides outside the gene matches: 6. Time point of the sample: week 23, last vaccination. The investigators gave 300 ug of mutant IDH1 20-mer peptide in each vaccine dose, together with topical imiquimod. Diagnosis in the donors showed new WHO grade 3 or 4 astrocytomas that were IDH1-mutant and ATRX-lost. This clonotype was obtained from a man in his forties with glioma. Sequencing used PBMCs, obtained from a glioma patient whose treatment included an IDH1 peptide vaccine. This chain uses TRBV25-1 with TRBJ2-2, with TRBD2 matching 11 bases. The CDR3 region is CASSLSGGESGELFF. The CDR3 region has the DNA TGTGCCAGCAGCCTTAGCGGGGGGGAATCCGGGGAGCTGTTTTTT.